The T cell receptor beta chain under discussion was sequenced for a study of cytomegalovirus exposure and HLA in healthy donors. This clone was seen a single time. In the PCR, 60 Vbeta and 13 Jbeta primers were used. Profiled with immunoSEQ multiplex PCR; TCRdb holds only in-frame clones, not every one. This sample has 90,000 to 120,000 clones, with over 60% found just once. The TCR was taken from a female donor in good health and CMV-seropositive. Sequencing was performed on PBMCs.

CDR3 sequence (DNA): TGTGCCATCATGGGGGCACCTGGAAACACCATATATTTT. This translates into CAIMGAPGNTIYF. V gene TRBV10-3 combines with J gene TRBJ1-3, with D maybe TRBD1 (6 bases). Trimming cost V 7 bases and J 2 bases, with 9 bases left between them. This CDR3 has 13 residues. Germline loops: CDR1 ENHRY, CDR2 SYGVKD.